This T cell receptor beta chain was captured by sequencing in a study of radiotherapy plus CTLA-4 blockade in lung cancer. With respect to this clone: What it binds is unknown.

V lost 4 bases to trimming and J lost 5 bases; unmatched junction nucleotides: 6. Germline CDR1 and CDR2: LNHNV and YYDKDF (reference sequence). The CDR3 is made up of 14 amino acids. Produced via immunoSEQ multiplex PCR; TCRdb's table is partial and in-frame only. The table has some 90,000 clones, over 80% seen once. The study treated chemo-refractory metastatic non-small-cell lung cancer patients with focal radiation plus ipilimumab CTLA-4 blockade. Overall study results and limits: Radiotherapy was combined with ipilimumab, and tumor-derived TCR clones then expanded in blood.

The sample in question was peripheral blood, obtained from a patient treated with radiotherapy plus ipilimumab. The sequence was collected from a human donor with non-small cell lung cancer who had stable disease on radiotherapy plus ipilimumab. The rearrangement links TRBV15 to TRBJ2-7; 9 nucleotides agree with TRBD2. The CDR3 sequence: CATSTGTSSHEQYF. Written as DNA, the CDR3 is TGTGCCACCAGCACCGGGACTAGCTCGCACGAGCAGTACTTC.